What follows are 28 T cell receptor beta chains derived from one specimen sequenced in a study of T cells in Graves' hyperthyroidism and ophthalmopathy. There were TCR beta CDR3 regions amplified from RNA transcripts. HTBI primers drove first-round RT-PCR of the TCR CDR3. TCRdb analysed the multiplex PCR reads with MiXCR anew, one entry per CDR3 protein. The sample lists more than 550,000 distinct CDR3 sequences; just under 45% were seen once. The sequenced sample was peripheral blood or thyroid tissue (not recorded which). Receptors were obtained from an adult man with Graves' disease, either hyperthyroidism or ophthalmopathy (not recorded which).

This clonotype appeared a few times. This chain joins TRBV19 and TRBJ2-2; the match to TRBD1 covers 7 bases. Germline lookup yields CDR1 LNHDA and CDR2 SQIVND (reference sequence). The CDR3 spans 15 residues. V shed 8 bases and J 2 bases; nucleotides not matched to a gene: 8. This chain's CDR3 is CASATGDLNTGELFF. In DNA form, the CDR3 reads TGTGCCAGTGCCACAGGGGATCTAAACACCGGGGAGCTGTTTTTT.

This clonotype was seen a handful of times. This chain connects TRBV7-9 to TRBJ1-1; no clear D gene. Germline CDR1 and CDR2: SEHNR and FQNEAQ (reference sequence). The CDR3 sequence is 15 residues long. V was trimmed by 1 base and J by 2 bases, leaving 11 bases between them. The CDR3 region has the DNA TGTGCCAGCAGCTTAGGGCCGGGGATAAACACTGAAGCTTTCTTT. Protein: CASSLGPGINTEAFF. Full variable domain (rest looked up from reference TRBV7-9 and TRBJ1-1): DTGVSQNPRHKITKRGQNVTFRCDPISEHNRLYWYRQTLGQGPEFLTYFQNEAQLEKSRLLSDRFSAERPKGSFSTLEIQRTEQGDSAMYLCASSLGPGINTEAFFGQGTRLTVV.

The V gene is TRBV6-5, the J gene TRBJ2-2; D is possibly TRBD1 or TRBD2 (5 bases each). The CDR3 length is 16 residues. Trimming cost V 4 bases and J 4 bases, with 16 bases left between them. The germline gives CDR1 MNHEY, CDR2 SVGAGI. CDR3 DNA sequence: TGTGCCAGCAGTTCGGGACGGGGCCTGTTCACCGGGGAGCTGTTTTTT. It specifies CASSSGRGLFTGELFF.

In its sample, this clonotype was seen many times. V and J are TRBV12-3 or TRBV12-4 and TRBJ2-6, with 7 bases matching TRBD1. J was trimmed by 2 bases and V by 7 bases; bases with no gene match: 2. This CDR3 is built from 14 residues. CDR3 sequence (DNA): TGTGCCAGCACCGACAGGGCTGGGGCCAACGTCCTGACTTTC. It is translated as CASTDRAGANVLTF.

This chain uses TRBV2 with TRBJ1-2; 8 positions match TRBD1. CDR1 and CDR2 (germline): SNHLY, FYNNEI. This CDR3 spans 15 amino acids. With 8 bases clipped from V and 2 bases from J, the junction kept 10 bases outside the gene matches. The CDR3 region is CASLDTGGLNYGYTF. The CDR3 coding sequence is TGTGCCAGCTTGGACACAGGGGGTCTAAACTATGGCTACACCTTC. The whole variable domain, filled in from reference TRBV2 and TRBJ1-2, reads EPEVTQTPSHQVTQMGQEVILRCVPISNHLYFYWYRQILGQKVEFLVSFYNNEISEKSEIFDDQFSVERPDGSNFTLKIRSTKLEDSAMYFCASLDTGGLNYGYTFGSGTRLTVV.

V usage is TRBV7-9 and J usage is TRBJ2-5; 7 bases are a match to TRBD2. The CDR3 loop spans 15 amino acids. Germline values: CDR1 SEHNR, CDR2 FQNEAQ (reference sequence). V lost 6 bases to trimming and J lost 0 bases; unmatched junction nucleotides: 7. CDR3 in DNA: TGTGCCAGCAGTCGGGGGGACTCAAACCAAGAGACCCAGTACTTC. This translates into CASSRGDSNQETQYF.

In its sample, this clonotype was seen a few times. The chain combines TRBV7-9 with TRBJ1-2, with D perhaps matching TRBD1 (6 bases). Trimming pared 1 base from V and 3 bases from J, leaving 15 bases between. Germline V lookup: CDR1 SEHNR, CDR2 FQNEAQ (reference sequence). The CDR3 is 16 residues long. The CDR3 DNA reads TGTGCCAGCAGCTTAGACGGGGGGGCCGGAGACTATGGCTACACCTTC. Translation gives CASSLDGGAGDYGYTF.

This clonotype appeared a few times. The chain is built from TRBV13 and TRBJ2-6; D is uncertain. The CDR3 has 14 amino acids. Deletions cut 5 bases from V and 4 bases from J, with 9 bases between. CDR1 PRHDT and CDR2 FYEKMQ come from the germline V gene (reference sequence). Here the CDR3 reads CASSPLLGANVLTF. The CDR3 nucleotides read TGTGCCAGCAGCCCTCTGTTGGGGGCCAACGTCCTGACTTTC.

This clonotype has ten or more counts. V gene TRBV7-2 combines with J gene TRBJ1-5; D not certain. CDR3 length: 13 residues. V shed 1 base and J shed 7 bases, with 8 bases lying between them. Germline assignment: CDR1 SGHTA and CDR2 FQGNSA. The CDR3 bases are TGTGCCAGCAGCTTAGACAGAATACAGCCCCAGCATTTT. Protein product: CASSLDRIQPQHF.

Here the CDR3 DNA reads TGTGCCAGCAGCCCAGGGGCGGCCGACACTGAAGCTTTCTTT. Translation: CASSPGAADTEAFF. The J gene is TRBJ1-1, the V gene TRBV7-9; D possibly corresponds to TRBD1 (6 bases). V lost 5 bases, J lost 3 bases, and 13 bases lay in between. The CDR3 is 14 residues long. The germline V gene encodes CDR1 SEHNR and CDR2 FQNEAQ (reference sequence).

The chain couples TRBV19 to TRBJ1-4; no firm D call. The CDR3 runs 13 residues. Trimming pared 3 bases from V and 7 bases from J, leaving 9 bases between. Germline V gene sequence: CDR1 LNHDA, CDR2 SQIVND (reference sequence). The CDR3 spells CASSIDRVEKLFF. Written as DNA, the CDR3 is TGTGCCAGTAGTATCGATAGGGTTGAAAAACTGTTTTTT.

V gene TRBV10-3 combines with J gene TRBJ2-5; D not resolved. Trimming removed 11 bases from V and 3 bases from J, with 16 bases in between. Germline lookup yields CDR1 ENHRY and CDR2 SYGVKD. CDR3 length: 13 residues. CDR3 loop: CASTKGGEETQYF. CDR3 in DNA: TGTGCCTCCACAAAGGGCGGTGAAGAGACCCAGTACTTC.

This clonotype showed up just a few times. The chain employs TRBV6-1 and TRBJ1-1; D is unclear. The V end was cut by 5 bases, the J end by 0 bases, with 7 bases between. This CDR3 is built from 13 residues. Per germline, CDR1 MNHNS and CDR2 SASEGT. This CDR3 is CASSYKVNTEAFF. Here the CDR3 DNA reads TGTGCCAGCAGTTACAAGGTGAACACTGAAGCTTTCTTT.

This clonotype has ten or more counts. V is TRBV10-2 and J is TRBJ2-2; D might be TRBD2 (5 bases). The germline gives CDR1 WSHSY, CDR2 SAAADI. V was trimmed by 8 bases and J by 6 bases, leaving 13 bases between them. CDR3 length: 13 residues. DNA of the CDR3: TGCGCCAGCGTACTAGGGTGGGCCGGGGAGCTGTTTTTT. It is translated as CASVLGWAGELFF.

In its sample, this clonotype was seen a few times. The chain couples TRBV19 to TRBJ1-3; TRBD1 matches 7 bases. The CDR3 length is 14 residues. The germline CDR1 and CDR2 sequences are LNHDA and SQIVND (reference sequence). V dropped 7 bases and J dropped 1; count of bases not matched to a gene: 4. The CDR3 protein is CASMTGRSGNTIYF. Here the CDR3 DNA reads TGTGCCAGTATGACAGGGCGGTCTGGAAACACCATATATTTT.

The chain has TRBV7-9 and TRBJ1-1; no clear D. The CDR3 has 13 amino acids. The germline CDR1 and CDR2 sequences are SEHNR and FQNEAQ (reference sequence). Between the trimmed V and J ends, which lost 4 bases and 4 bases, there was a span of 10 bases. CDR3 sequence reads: CASSSGSGTEAFF. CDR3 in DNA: TGTGCCAGCAGCTCGGGTTCGGGCACTGAAGCTTTCTTT.

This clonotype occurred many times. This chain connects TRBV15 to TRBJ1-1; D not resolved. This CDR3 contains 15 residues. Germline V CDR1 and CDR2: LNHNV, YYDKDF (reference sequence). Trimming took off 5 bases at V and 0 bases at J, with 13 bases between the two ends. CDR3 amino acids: CATSYRRVMNTEAFF. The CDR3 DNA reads TGTGCCACCAGCTACCGTCGGGTCATGAACACTGAAGCTTTCTTT.

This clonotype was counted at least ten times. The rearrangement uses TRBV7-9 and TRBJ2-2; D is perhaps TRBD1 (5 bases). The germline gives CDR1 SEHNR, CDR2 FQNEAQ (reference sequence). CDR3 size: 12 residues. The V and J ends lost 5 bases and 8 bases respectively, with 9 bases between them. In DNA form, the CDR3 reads TGTGCCAGCAGCCAGGGTGCTGGGGAGCTGTTTTTT. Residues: CASSQGAGELFF.

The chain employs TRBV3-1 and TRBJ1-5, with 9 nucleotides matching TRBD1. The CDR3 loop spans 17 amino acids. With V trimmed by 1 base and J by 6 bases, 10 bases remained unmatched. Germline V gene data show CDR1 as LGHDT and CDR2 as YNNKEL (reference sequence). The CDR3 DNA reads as TGTGCCAGCAGCCAAGCCCCGACAGGGGGAATGGGTCAGCCCCAGCATTTT. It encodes CASSQAPTGGMGQPQHF.

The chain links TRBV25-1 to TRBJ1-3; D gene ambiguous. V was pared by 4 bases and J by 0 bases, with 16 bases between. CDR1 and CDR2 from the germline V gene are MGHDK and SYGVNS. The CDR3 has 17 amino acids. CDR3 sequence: CASSAREQSFSGNTIYF. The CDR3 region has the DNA TGTGCCAGCAGTGCAAGGGAACAGTCCTTCTCTGGAAACACCATATATTTT.

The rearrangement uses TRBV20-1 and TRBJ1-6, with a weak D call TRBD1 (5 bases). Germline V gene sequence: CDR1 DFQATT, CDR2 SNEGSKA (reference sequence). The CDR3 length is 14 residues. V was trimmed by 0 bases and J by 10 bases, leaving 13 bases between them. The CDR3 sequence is CSARDQGLGSPLHF. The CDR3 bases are TGCAGTGCTAGAGATCAGGGACTAGGGTCACCCCTCCACTTT.

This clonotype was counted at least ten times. CDR3 in amino acids: CATSRDNWNTEAFF. The CDR3 DNA sequence: TGTGCCACCAGCAGAGATAACTGGAACACTGAAGCTTTCTTT. J is TRBJ1-1 and V is TRBV15; D not resolved. The CDR3 spans 14 residues. The V gene lost 0 bases and the J gene lost 1 base, with 6 bases spanning the gap. Germline loops: CDR1 LNHNV, CDR2 YYDKDF (reference sequence). Full variable domain (remainder filled in from reference TRBV15 and TRBJ1-1): DAMVIQNPRYQVTQFGKPVTLSCSQTLNHNVMYWYQQKSSQAPKLLFHYYDKDFNNEADTPDNFQSRRPNTSFCFLDIRSPGLGDTAMYLCATSRDNWNTEAFFGQGTRLTVV.

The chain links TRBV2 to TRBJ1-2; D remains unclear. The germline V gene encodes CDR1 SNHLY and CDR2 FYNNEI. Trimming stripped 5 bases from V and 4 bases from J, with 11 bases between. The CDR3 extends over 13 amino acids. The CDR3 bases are TGTGCCAGCAGTCCCACTTACAGCTATGGCTACACCTTC. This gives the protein CASSPTYSYGYTF.

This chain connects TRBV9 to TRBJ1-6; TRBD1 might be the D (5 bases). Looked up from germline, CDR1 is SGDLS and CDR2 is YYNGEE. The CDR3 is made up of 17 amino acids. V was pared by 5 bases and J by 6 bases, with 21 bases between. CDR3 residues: CASSPRGVPSVNSPLHF. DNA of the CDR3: TGTGCCAGCAGTCCGCGGGGGGTCCCGTCCGTTAATTCACCCCTCCACTTT. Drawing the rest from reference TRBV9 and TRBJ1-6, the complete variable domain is DSGVTQTPKHLITATGQRVTLRCSPRSGDLSVYWYQQSLDQGLQFLIQYYNGEERAKGNILERFSAQQFPDLHSELNLSSLELGDSALYFCASSPRGVPSVNSPLHFGNGTRLTVT.

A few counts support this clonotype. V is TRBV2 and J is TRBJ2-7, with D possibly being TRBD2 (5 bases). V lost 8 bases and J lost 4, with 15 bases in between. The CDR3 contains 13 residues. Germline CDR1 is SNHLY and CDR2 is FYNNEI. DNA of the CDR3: TGTGCCAGCCATCGACTAATTTCTTACGAGCAGTACTTC. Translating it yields CASHRLISYEQYF.

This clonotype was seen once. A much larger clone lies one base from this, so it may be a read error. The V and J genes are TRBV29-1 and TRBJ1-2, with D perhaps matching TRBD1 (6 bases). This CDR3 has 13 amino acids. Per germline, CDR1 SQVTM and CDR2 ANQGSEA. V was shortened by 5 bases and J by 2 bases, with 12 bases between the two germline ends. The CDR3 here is CSVMGDTNYGYTF. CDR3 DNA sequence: TGCAGCGTTATGGGGGACACGAACTATGGCTACACCTTC.

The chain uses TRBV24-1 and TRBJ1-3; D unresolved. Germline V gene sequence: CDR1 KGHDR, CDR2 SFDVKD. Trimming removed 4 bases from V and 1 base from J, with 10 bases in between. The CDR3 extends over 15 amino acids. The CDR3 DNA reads TGTGCCACCAGTGACCCATCGGGGTCTGGAAACACCATATATTTT. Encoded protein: CATSDPSGSGNTIYF.

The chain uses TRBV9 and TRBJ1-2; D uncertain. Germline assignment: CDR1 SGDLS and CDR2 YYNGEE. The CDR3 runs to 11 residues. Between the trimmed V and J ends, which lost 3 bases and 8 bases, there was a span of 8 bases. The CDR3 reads CASSGITGYTF. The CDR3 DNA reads TGTGCCAGCAGCGGTATAACAGGCTACACCTTC.